The TCR beta chain under discussion was sequenced for a study of beta chain features in type 1 diabetes. Overall study findings and caveats: Compared to healthy donors, patients appeared to have naive, central memory and Treg TCRB repertoires that were more alike.

The ends lost 6 bases at V and 4 bases at J; junction bases unmatched: 16. CDR3 size: 18 residues. Germline loops: CDR1 SEHNR, CDR2 FQNEAQ (reference sequence). The study reverse transcribed the entire isolated RNA, so it sequenced expressed TCRB transcripts. Some clones are missing from TCRdb's copy, which holds only in-frame ones; the method was immunoSEQ multiplex PCR. In the table there are roughly 370,000 clones, around 14% of which are singletons. In its sample, this clone was seen a few times. Its specificity is not known. CD45RO/CCR7/CD25/CD127/CD95/CD27 sorting isolated CD4+ naive, central memory, regulatory and stem cell-like memory cells.

Sequenced: naive CD4+ T cells from blood. The chain carries TRBV7-9 and TRBJ2-5; 11 nucleotides agree with TRBD2. This sequence originates from a man aged 30-40 years in good health. The CDR3 DNA is TGTGCCAGCAGTCTCCTCGGAACTAGCGGGAGAGCGGGAGAGACCCAGTACTTC. It encodes CASSLLGTSGRAGETQYF. Full variable domain (missing parts from reference TRBV7-9 and TRBJ2-5): DTGVSQNPRHKITKRGQNVTFRCDPISEHNRLYWYRQTLGQGPEFLTYFQNEAQLEKSRLLSDRFSAERPKGSFSTLEIQRTEQGDSAMYLCASSLLGTSGRAGETQYFGPGTRLLVL.